This T cell receptor beta chain is drawn from a study of blood T cells in healthy people across ages. Each of the donors had 9 to 10 milliliters of peripheral blood drawn into EDTA-treated Vacutainer tubes. No fewer than 6 micrograms of total RNA were isolated from every sample. A J-beta primer mix and a sample-barcoded 5' primer were used in a second PCR of about 6 to 12 cycles. One entry per CDR3 protein, called by TCRdb with MiXCR from the 5' RACE reads. This sample has some 1,500,000 distinct CDR3 sequences; approximately 42% occur once, and the top ten carry about 4%. General study points: Donors of long life had a larger count of naive CD4+ cells and greater diversity than aged donors.

Remarks on this clonotype: Its specificity is not known.

CDR3 length equals 14 residues. Between the trimmed V and J ends, which lost 6 bases and 3 bases, there was a span of 15 bases. CDR1 is DFQATT, CDR2 SNEGSKA, per germline (reference sequence). The sequencing input was blood. This chain connects TRBV20-1 to TRBJ2-1, with D perhaps matching TRBD2 (6 bases). This TCR derives from a woman younger than 30 in good health. The CDR3 nucleotides are TGCAGTGCGCCGGGACTCCCTGGCTACAATGAGCAGTTCTTC. Its protein product is CSAPGLPGYNEQFF.